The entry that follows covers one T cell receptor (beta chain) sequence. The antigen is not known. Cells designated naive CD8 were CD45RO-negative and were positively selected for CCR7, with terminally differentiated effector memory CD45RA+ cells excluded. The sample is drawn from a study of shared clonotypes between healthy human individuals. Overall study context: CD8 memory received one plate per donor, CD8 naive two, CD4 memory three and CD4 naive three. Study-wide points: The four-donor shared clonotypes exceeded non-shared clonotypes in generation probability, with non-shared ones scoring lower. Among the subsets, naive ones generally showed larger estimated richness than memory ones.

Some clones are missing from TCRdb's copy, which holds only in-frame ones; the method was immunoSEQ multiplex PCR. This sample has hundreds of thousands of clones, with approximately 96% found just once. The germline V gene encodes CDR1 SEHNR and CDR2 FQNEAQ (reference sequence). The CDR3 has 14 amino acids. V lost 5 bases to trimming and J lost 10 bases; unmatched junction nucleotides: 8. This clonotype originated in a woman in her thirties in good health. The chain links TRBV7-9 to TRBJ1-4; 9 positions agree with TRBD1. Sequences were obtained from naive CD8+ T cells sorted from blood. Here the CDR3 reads CASSPVRDRAKLFF. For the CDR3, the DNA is TGTGCCAGCAGCCCAGTTCGGGACAGGGCAAAACTGTTTTTT. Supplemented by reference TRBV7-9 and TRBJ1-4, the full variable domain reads DTGVSQNPRHKITKRGQNVTFRCDPISEHNRLYWYRQTLGQGPEFLTYFQNEAQLEKSRLLSDRFSAERPKGSFSTLEIQRTEQGDSAMYLCASSPVRDRAKLFFGSGTQLSVL.